The present T cell receptor beta chain was sequenced within a study of cytomegalovirus exposure and HLA in healthy donors. The wider study: Later analysis reported that the approximately 120 validation repertoires shared the platform of the approximately 690 first-cohort repertoires. Study observations and caveats: Cytomegalovirus status was reportedly diagnosed by the classifier with high specificity and sensitivity.

The CDR3 consists of 14 residues. CDR1 is MNHEY, CDR2 SVGAGI, per germline. V lost 6 bases and J lost 6; bases outside the gene matches: 8. A remark on this clone: Antigen specificity is unknown.

TCRdb's table, derived via immunoSEQ multiplex PCR, lists solely in-frame clones and lacks some. The repertoire holds 200,000 or so clones, with approximately 86% as singletons. The sample consisted of PBMCs. The receptor was isolated from a woman younger than 35 in good health and CMV-seronegative. This sequence joins TRBV6-5 and TRBJ2-1; 7 positions match TRBD2. CDR3 in DNA: TGTGCCAGCAGGCTCCCCCGCGGGGGCAATGAGCAGTTCTTC. Its protein product is CASRLPRGGNEQFF.